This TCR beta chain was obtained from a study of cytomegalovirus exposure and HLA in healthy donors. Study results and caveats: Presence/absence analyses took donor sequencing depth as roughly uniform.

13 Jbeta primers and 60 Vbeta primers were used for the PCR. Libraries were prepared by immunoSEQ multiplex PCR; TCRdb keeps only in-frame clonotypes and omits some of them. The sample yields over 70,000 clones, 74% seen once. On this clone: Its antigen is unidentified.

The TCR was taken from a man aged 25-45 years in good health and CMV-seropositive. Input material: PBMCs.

CDR3 bases: TGTGCCAGCAGTTACCCGACTAGCGGGGGTTTTGAGCAGTTCTTC. Amino acids: CASSYPTSGGFEQFF. The chain carries TRBV6-5 and TRBJ2-1; 12 positions agree with TRBD2. The V gene end was trimmed by 2 bases and the J gene end by 9 bases; junction bases not matched to a gene: 5. This CDR3 comprises 15 residues. Germline V gene sequence: CDR1 MNHEY, CDR2 SVGAGI.